This entry features one T cell receptor beta chain sequence. Between the trimmed V and J ends, which lost 7 bases and 0 bases, there was a span of 15 bases. This CDR3 is 16 amino acids long. Germline CDR1 reads LNHDA; CDR2 reads SQIVND (reference sequence). The method was immunoSEQ multiplex PCR; TCRdb's version includes in-frame clones alone and lacks a portion of them. The sample includes more than 85,000 clones, almost 90% of them seen just once. The source of the sample is a study of cytomegalovirus exposure and HLA in healthy donors. The chain carries TRBV19 and TRBJ1-4, with unresolved D. The sequenced material came from PBMCs. This sequence originates from a woman in her late teens or twenties in good health and CMV-seronegative. CDR3 bases: TGTGCCAGTAATTTTCGGAGAACCGCAACTAATGAAAAACTGTTTTTT. Protein sequence: CASNFRRTATNEKLFF.